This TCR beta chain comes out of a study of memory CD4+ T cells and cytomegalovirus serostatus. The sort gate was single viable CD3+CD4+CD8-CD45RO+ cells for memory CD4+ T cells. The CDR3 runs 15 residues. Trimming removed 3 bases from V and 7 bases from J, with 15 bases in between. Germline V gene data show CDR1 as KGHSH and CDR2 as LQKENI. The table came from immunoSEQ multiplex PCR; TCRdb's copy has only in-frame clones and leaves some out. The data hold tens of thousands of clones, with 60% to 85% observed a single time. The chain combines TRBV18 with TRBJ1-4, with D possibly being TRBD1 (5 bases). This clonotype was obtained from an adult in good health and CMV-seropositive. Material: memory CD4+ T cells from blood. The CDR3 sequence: CASSPQRQNPEKLFF. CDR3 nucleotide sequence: TGTGCCAGCTCACCCCAAAGACAGAATCCTGAAAAACTGTTTTTT. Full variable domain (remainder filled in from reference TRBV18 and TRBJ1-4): NAGVMQNPRHLVRRRGQEARLRCSPMKGHSHVYWYRQLPEEGLKFMVYLQKENIIDESGMPKERFSAEFPKEGPSILRIQQVVRGDSAAYFCASSPQRQNPEKLFFGSGTQLSVL.